This entry concerns a single T cell receptor (beta chain). Its antigen is not identified. At one end, the junction sequence differs from germline, possibly due to a read error. This record comes from a study of CD8+CD57+ T cells in acquired aplastic anemia. At the level of the study: Sorted CD4+ plus CD8+ cells gave DNA averaging roughly 3 ug. There were 9.5 million to 13 million reads, on average, for CD4+ cells from healthy donors. The study's findings and limits: The study identified roughly 29 CD8+ CDR3 sequences shared by patients and controls. Levels of CD8+ Simpson's diversity were not significantly distinct in patients versus controls.

TCR beta VDJ and CDR3 profiling used genomic DNA as template. TCRdb reprocessed the reads with MiXCR, giving one entry per CDR3 protein. In the table there are about 140,000 distinct CDR3 sequences, about 40% of which are singletons. This TCR derives from a human donor in good health, serving as a control. Sequencing was performed on sorted CD4+, CD8+, or CD8+CD57+ T cells (not recorded which) from PBMCs.

CDR3 residues: CASSARTQNTEAFF. The CDR3 nucleotides read TGTGCCAGCAGTGCTAGGACCCAGAACACTGAAGCTTTCTTT. The chain is built from TRBV10-3 and TRBJ1-1; D uncertain. CDR3 size: 14 residues. Germline CDR1 reads ENHRY; CDR2 reads SYGVKD.